These T cell receptor beta chains were read from a single sample in a study of human T cells and chemical hapten exposure. TCRdb reanalysed the RACE reads using MiXCR and keeps one entry per CDR3 protein. The sample consists of approximately 260,000 distinct CDR3 sequences, 7.7% of them appearing once. The sequences come from whole blood, collected in connection with sensitization to the hapten diphenylcyclopropenone (DPC). Source of these receptors: a young man with alopecia areata. Some clones in this sample may be carry-over from other donors' samples. Each CDR3 is given with its conserved first and last residue. Clone size is not always given. Where it is, it says once, few, many or a class for expanded clones.

TRBV20-1	-	TRBJ2-2	CSAKAGGNSNTGELFF
TRBV10-2	many	TRBJ2-5	CASQAGGQETQYF
TRBV9	many	TRBJ1-3	CASSVGQGYSGNTIYF
TRBV9	many	TRBJ1-3	CASSAGPSGNTIYF
TRBV24-1	few	TRBJ2-1	CATSDSPGRREDNEQFF
TRBV10-3	-	TRBJ2-3	CAIRRGQGSGTDTQYF
TRBV7-9	-	TRBJ1-3	CASSSSRPSGNTIYF
TRBV5-1	few	TRBJ2-3	CASSAGTDTQYF
TRBV4-1	-	TRBJ2-5	CASSLGQGAEKTQYF
TRBV21-1	-	TRBJ1-5	CASSKPTRANLSNQPQHF
TRBV6-5	-	TRBJ1-1	CASSPTVGRTEAFF
TRBV5-6	few	TRBJ2-1	CASGLIMDSNNEQFF
TRBV19	-	TRBJ1-5	CASSISRVQSNQPQHF
TRBV7-2	few	TRBJ2-5	CASSLESGQETQYF
TRBV12-3/TRBV12-4	few	TRBJ2-5	CASSRNRGAVETQYF
TRBV12-3/TRBV12-4	few	TRBJ1-5	CASSSALSNQPQHF
TRBV4-2	few	TRBJ2-2	CASTWNGELFF
TRBV4-1	many	TRBJ1-2	CASSGRDTGSVITFGFF
TRBV4-1	few	TRBJ2-5	CASSQDLVGETQYF
TRBV25-1	few	TRBJ2-5	CASSEWTGGQETQYF
TRBV5-1	many	TRBJ2-2	CASRTGNTGELFF
TRBV10-3	few	TRBJ2-1	CAISNRGAYNEQFF
TRBV6-2/TRBV6-3	-	TRBJ1-5	CASSYSTSEAAGAWNQPQHF
TRBV12-3/TRBV12-4	-	TRBJ2-4	CASSFRGGTKNIQYF
TRBV14	-	TRBJ1-6	CASSQTRQGAYNSPLHF
TRBV15	-	TRBJ1-2	CATSRVRDSPLDGYTF
TRBV12-3/TRBV12-4	many	TRBJ2-5	CASRRGNSQETQYF
TRBV5-1	few	TRBJ1-4	CASSLVGGAVTGEKLFF
TRBV7-3	many	TRBJ2-2	CASSSPDTGELFF
TRBV29-1	-	TRBJ1-1	CSVDISRAGAFF
TRBV11-2	many	TRBJ1-5	CASSLQLNQPQHF
TRBV12-3/TRBV12-4	few	TRBJ1-5	CASSRQGFGQPQHF
TRBV4-1	few	TRBJ2-6	CASSQVPGTLSGANVLTF
TRBV24-1	-	TRBJ2-3	CATSELGGAGKDTQYF
TRBV4-1	few	TRBJ1-4	CASSLLPLGDQKLFF
TRBV20-1	many	TRBJ2-5	CSGTVQETQYF
TRBV11-2	-	TRBJ1-1	CASSLGGGYTEAFF
TRBV29-1	-	TRBJ2-1	CSVEDRGLAGRPQFF
TRBV7-2	few	TRBJ2-1	CASSKGQGRHNEQFF
TRBV4-3	few	TRBJ1-1	CASSRDRAYEAFF
TRBV18	-	TRBJ1-2	CASSHRETYYGYTF
TRBV6-1	few	TRBJ1-5	CASSGEASNQPQHF
TRBV6-5	-	TRBJ2-3	CASSTRVGTDTQYF
TRBV5-1	few	TRBJ2-3	CASSLGAGGQGDTQYF
TRBV29-1	few	TRBJ2-6	CSVLIAAGANVLTF
TRBV2	many	TRBJ1-1	CASRYRDPEAFF
TRBV6-1	-	TRBJ2-4	CAGTGTGGLSIQYF
TRBV28	few	TRBJ1-5	CASSRLPGTGRNQPQHF
TRBV6-6	-	TRBJ1-5	CASSYSTGGYNQPQHF
TRBV7-2	many	TRBJ1-5	CASSLKQGAGNQPQHF
TRBV11-2	-	TRBJ2-2	CASSLGTGYRTGELFF
TRBV27	few	TRBJ2-5	CASSSGGLTQYF
TRBV7-8	-	TRBJ2-7	CASSLGLGGSSYEQYF
TRBV20-1	-	TRBJ2-1	CSARYSGIPNEQFF
TRBV12-3/TRBV12-4	-	TRBJ2-3	CASSDRGWAQYF
TRBV28	-	TRBJ2-5	CASSSIWIGTQYF
TRBV4-1	few	TRBJ2-3	CASSQFNRGGADTQYF